Below, 16 T cell receptor beta chains from the same sample are listed, as sequenced in a study of monozygotic twins with inflammatory bowel disease. No DNA is given; TCRdb re-called the 5' RACE reads and lists each CDR3 protein once. The specimen's table records 160,000 or so distinct CDR3 sequences. Sequencing input: blood. Source of these receptors: a human donor with ulcerative colitis or Crohn's disease, or a healthy co-twin of an affected twin (not recorded which).

This chain links TRBV5-6 with TRBJ1-5. Germline V gives CDR1 SGHDT, CDR2 YYEEEE. The CDR3 runs to 15 residues. The CDR3 protein is CASSLGQSIDQPQHF.

The chain employs TRBV6-6 and TRBJ1-1. The CDR3 sequence is 13 residues long. The germline CDR1 and CDR2 sequences are MNHNY and SVGAGI (reference sequence). This CDR3 reads CASGRPIATEAFF.

The chain uses TRBV7-2 and TRBJ1-2; checking the TCRdb D call of TRBD1 is not possible without DNA. Germline loops: CDR1 SGHTA, CDR2 FQGNSA. The CDR3 extends over 14 amino acids. CDR3 region: CASSAPTGSHGYTF. The variable domain in full, with the rest retrieved from reference TRBV7-2 and TRBJ1-2, is GAGVSQSPSNKVTEKGKDVELRCDPISGHTALYWYRQSLGQGLEFLIYFQGNSAPDKSGLPSDRFSAERTGGSVSTLTIQRTQQEDSAVYLCASSAPTGSHGYTFGSGTRLTVV.

The chain joins TRBV12-3 or TRBV12-4 to TRBJ2-7; absent DNA, TCRdb's TRBD2 call cannot be checked. The CDR3 runs to 15 residues. This CDR3 reads CASSLGRGGHYEQYF.

The genes are TRBV3-1 and TRBJ2-4. Germline V gene data show CDR1 as LGHDT and CDR2 as YNNKEL (reference sequence). This CDR3 region has 14 residues. CDR3 protein: CASSHRVAKNIQYF.

The V and J genes are TRBV9 and TRBJ2-3; TCRdb's D call, TRBD1, is unchecked because there is no DNA. The CDR3 is 15 residues long. The germline V gene encodes CDR1 SGDLS and CDR2 YYNGEE. This CDR3 is CASSIEQGRTDTQYF.

The chain joins TRBV7-9 to TRBJ2-7; TCRdb's D call, TRBD2, is unchecked because there is no DNA. Germline CDR1 SEHNR, CDR2 FQNEAQ (reference sequence). The CDR3 loop spans 14 amino acids. CDR3 in amino acids: CASSPRVASYEQYF.

This sequence joins TRBV20-1 and TRBJ2-5; TCRdb outputs TRBD1, but without DNA this stays unchecked. CDR3 size: 16 residues. Germline V gene lookup returns CDR1 DFQATT and CDR2 SNEGSKA (reference sequence). The CDR3 sequence: CSARDRVGGSQETQYF.

The rearrangement links TRBV27 to TRBJ2-1. The germline V gene has CDR1 MNHEY and CDR2 SMNVEV (reference sequence). The CDR3 spans 14 residues. CDR3: CASSTRTSYNEQFF.

The gene calls are TRBV20-1 and TRBJ1-1; TCRdb gives TRBD1 as the D gene, but with no DNA this cannot be confirmed. The CDR3 is 14 amino acids. Germline V CDR1 and CDR2: DFQATT, SNEGSKA (reference sequence). CDR3 amino acids: CSAGGRRRNTEAFF.

The gene calls are TRBV5-1 and TRBJ2-1; the TCRdb call, TRBD2, lacks DNA for checking. Germline V gene sequence: CDR1 SGHRS, CDR2 YFSETQ. The CDR3 runs to 15 residues. CDR3 loop: CASSLAGTRDNEQFF.

The chain combines TRBV10-3 with TRBJ1-2; absent DNA, TCRdb's TRBD1 call cannot be checked. CDR3 size: 15 residues. Germline values: CDR1 ENHRY, CDR2 SYGVKD. The CDR3 region is CAISESLGGNYGYTF.

The CDR3 spells CASSEGVQGRSPLHF. The chain uses TRBV7-2 and TRBJ1-6; lacking DNA, the TRBD1 call made by TCRdb goes unchecked. The CDR3 has 15 amino acids. CDR1 is SGHTA, CDR2 FQGNSA, per germline.

V gene TRBV4-3 combines with J gene TRBJ2-7; as DNA is missing, the TRBD1 call by TCRdb cannot be tested. The V gene's germline CDR1 is LGHNA and CDR2 YSLEER. This CDR3 comprises 14 residues. CDR3 loop: CASSQARGGYEQYF.

The rearrangement uses TRBV7-8 and TRBJ1-2; TCRdb picks TRBD1, but there is no DNA to check that call. Looked up from germline, CDR1 is SGHVS and CDR2 is FQNEAQ. The CDR3 length is 15 residues. The CDR3 spells CASSHRDREHRGYTF.

This chain connects TRBV11-2 to TRBJ2-1; with no DNA, the TCRdb D assignment of TRBD2 cannot be verified. Germline CDR1 and CDR2: SGHAT and FQNNGV. The CDR3 extends over 16 amino acids. The CDR3 reads CASSLDPSASYNEQFF.